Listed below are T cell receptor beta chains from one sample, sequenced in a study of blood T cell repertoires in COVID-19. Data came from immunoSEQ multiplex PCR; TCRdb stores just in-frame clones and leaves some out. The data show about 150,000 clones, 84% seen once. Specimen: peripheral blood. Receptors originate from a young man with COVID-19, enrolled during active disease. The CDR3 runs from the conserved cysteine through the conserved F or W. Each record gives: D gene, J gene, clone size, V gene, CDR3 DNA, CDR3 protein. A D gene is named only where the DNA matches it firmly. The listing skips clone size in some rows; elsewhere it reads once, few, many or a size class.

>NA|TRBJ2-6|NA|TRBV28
TGTGCCAGCAGTGACACAGGGACCGGGGCCAACGTCCTGACTTTC
CASSDTGTGANVLTF
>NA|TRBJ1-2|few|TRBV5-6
TGTGCCAGCAGCTTGGCCAGGGGAGTTCTTTATGGCTACACCTTC
CASSLARGVLYGYTF
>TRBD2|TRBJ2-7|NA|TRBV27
TGTGCCAGCAGTTTACTAGCGGGAACCTACGAGCAGTACTTC
CASSLLAGTYEQYF
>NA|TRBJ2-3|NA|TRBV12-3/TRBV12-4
TGTGCCAGCGGCAGGGGCACAGATACGCAGTATTTT
CASGRGTDTQYF
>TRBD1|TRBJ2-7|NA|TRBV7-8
TGTGCCAGCAGTCCCGGGCGGGACAGGCTCTCCTACGAGCAGTACTTC
CASSPGRDRLSYEQYF
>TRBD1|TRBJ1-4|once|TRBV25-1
TGTGCCAGCAGTGACCAGGACAGGGGGAAGGAAAAACTGTTTTTT
CASSDQDRGKEKLFF
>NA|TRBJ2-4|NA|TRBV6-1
TGTGCCAGCAGTGAACTTTTACCGTCGGCCGGGGCCAAAAACATTCAGTACTTC
CASSELLPSAGAKNIQYF
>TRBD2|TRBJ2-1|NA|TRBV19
TGTGCCAGTAGTATAGGAGGAGGGCTAGCGGGAGTCCAGGAGCAGTTCTTC
CASSIGGGLAGVQEQFF
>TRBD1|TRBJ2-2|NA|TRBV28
TGTGCCAGCAGTCCCCAGGGGGCCAAGACCGGGGAGCTGTTTTTT
CASSPQGAKTGELFF
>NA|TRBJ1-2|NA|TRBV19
TGTGCCAGTAGTATAGATCGTTGGACATCCTATGGCTACACCTTC
CASSIDRWTSYGYTF
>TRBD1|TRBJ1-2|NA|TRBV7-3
TGTGCCAGCAGCCCCGGACAGGGAAAGTATGGCTACACCTTC
CASSPGQGKYGYTF
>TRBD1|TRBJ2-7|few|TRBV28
TGTGCCAGCAGTTTGGGACAGCCCTACGAGCAGTACTTC
CASSLGQPYEQYF
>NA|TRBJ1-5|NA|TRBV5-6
TGTGCCAGCAGCTTGGCGGGGGAGGTCGGGCAGCCCCAGCATTTT
CASSLAGEVGQPQHF
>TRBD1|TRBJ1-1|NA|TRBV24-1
TGTGCCACCAAGGGACAGGGTCTGGGTGGCACTGAAGCTTTCTTT
CATKGQGLGGTEAFF
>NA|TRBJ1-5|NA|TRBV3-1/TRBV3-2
TGTGCCTGCGGCGTAGGGGGACAGCCCCAGCATTTT
CACGVGGQPQHF
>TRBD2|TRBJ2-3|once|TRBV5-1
TGCGCCAGCAGCTTGGTATTGGGACTAGCCTCTGATACGCAGTATTTT
CASSLVLGLASDTQYF
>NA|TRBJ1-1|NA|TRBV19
TGTGCCAGTAGTCGGACAGTGAACACTGAAGCTTTCTTT
CASSRTVNTEAFF
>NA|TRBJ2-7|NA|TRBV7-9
TGTGCCAGCAGCTTATCGGGTTACGAGCAGTACTTC
CASSLSGYEQYF
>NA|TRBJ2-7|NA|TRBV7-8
TGTGCCAGCAGCACGGGACTTTTCTACGAGCAGTACTTC
CASSTGLFYEQYF
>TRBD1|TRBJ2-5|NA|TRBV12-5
TGTGCTAGTGGTTTAGATGACAGGGCAGAGACCCAGTACTTC
CASGLDDRAETQYF
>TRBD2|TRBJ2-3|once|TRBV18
TGTGCCAGCTCACTATCCAGACTAGCGGGCACAGATACGCAGTATTTT
CASSLSRLAGTDTQYF
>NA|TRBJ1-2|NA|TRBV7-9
TGTGCCAGCAGCTTAGCCAGGGGCGAAGGCTACACCTTC
CASSLARGEGYTF
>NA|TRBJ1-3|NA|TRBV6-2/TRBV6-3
TGTGCCAGCAGCAGTCCCAGGTCGGGAAACACCATATATTTT
CASSSPRSGNTIYF
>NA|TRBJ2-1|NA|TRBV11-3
TGTGCCAGCAGCTCGACTGCGGGTCCGGTCAATGAGCAGTTCTTC
CASSSTAGPVNEQFF
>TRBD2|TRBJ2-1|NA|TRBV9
TGTGCCAGCACCTCGCGGGGACTAGCGGGGAACAATGAGCAGTTCTTC
CASTSRGLAGNNEQFF
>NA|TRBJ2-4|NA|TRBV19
TGTGCCAGTCAGGGTTTCGGCATTCAGTACTTC
CASQGFGIQYF
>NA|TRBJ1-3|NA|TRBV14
TGTGCCAGCAGCATCGGCCCTCGGGTTGGAAACACCATATATTTT
CASSIGPRVGNTIYF
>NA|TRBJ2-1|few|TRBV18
TGTGCCAGCTCACCGGGAGGTCGTGAGCAGTTCTTC
CASSPGGREQFF
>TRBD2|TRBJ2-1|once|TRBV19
TGTGCCAGTAGAGCGCTTCCCTCTAGCGGGAGGCCTACGTATAATGAGCAGTTCTTC
CASRALPSSGRPTYNEQFF
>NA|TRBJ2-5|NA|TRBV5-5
TGTGCCAGCAGCTTGGCTGGGCCCGAGACCCAGTACTTC
CASSLAGPETQYF
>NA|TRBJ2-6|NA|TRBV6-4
TGTGCCAGCAGTGAGAAAGGAGGGACTGGGGCCAACGTCCTGACTTTC
CASSEKGGTGANVLTF
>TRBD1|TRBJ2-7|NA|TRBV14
TGTGCCAGCAGCCCCTTAGGGACAGCCACCTACGAGCAGTACTTC
CASSPLGTATYEQYF
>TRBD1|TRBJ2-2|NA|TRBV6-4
TGTGCCAGCAGCCCCCGACTAGGGACAGGGCCCGGGGAGCTGTTTTTT
CASSPRLGTGPGELFF
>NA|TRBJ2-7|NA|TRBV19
TGTGCCAGTAGTATAAGCCATCAGGCGGGGTCCTACGAGCAGTACTTC
CASSISHQAGSYEQYF
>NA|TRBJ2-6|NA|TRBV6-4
TGTGCCAGCAGTCCGAGGGGGGGCGCTGGGGCCAACGTCCTGACTTTC
CASSPRGGAGANVLTF
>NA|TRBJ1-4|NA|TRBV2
TGTGCCAGCTACCGGGGGGCAAAACTGTTTTTT
CASYRGAKLFF
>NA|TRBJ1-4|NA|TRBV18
TGTGCCAGCTCACCCGACCAGGATTCAGATGAAAAACTGTTTTTT
CASSPDQDSDEKLFF
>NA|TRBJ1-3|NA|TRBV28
TGTGCCAGCAGTCTCTCTTTCGACAGGCGGGGAAACACCATATATTTT
CASSLSFDRRGNTIYF
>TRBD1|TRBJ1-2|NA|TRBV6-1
TGTGCCAGCAGTGAAGCCGCCAGGGGGACCTATGGCTACACCTTC
CASSEAARGTYGYTF
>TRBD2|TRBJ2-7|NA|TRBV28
TGTGCCAGCAGTTCCATCGGCGCCGGGACTAGCCTTATGTACGAGCAGTACTTC
CASSSIGAGTSLMYEQYF
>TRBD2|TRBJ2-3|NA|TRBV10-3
TGTGCCATCAGGCCTAGCGGAAACACAGATACGCAGTATTTT
CAIRPSGNTDTQYF
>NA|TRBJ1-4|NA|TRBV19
TGTGCCAGTTGCACTGCAACTAATGAAAAACTGTTTTTT
CASCTATNEKLFF
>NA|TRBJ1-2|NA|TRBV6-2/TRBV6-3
TGTGCCAGCAGTTACTCACTGATCTATGGCTACACCTTC
CASSYSLIYGYTF
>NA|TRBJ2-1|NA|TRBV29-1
TGCAGCGTTCAAGATAGGGAGCTAGGACCCGACAATGAGCAGTTCTTC
CSVQDRELGPDNEQFF
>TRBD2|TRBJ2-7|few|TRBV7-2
TGTGCCAGCAGCGCCCATGCGGGGGGAAAATACGAGCAGTACTTC
CASSAHAGGKYEQYF
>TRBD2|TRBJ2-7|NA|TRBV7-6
TGTGCCAGCAGCTTAGCCCGGACTAGCGGAGACTACGAGCAGTACTTC
CASSLARTSGDYEQYF
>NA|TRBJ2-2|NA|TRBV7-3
TGTGCCAGCAGCCCCAAAGAGAGGCCCGGGGAGCTGTTTTTT
CASSPKERPGELFF
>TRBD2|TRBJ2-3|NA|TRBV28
TGTGCCAGCAGTTTAGGGTTAGCGGGAGTAGTAGTTCGCACAGATACGCAGTATTTT
CASSLGLAGVVVRTDTQYF
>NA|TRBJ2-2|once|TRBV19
TGTGCCAGTAAAGAGCTAGCGTTGAACACCGGGGAGCTGTTTTTT
CASKELALNTGELFF
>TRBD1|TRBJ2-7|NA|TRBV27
TGTGCCAGTGGACGTGACAGGGCCCTCTCATCCTACGAGCAGTACTTC
CASGRDRALSSYEQYF
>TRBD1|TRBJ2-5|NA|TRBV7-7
TGTGCTAGCAGCCGGCTACAGGGGGCCGAGACCCAGTACTTC
CASSRLQGAETQYF
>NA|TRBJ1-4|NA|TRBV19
TGTGCCAGTAGGACGAGGAACGAAAAACTGTTTTTT
CASRTRNEKLFF
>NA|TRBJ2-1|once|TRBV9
TGTGCCAGCAGCGTAGGGGGTAGTGGGAGCTACAATGAGCAGTTCTTC
CASSVGGSGSYNEQFF
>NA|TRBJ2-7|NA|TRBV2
TGTGCCAGCAGCCTATTGGACTCCCGTAGTTCGGAGCAGTACTTC
CASSLLDSRSSEQYF
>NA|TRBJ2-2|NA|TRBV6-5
TGTGCCAGCAGTTACGCTGGGCGGGAGCTGTTTTTT
CASSYAGRELFF